The 12 T cell receptor beta chains listed next were all sequenced from one sample in a study of cytomegalovirus exposure and HLA in healthy donors. Use of 60 Vbeta and 13 Jbeta primers characterized the PCR. Clones were sequenced by immunoSEQ multiplex PCR, and TCRdb holds only the in-frame ones, with some missing. The table has 65,000 to 90,000 clones, roughly 89% seen once; the top ten hold roughly 2%. The sequencing input was PBMCs. The receptors derive from a woman in her thirties in good health and CMV-seronegative.

The rearrangement uses TRBV13 and TRBJ1-1, with D hard to call. V lost 5 bases and J 6 bases, leaving 13 bases between the germline ends. CDR3 length: 13 amino acids. Germline V gives CDR1 PRHDT, CDR2 FYEKMQ (reference sequence). The CDR3 here is CASSPPGGPEAFF. The CDR3 nucleotides read TGTGCCAGCAGCCCGCCGGGAGGCCCTGAAGCTTTCTTT.

Concerning this clone: One end of the junction does not line up with germline, which may come from a read error. The rearrangement links TRBV7-9 to TRBJ1-1; TRBD1 aligns across 11 bases. Per germline, CDR1 SEHNR and CDR2 FQNEAQ (reference sequence). This CDR3 is 18 amino acids long. The CDR3 protein is CSSSSPGQGGRGNTEAFF. CDR3 in DNA: TGTTCCAGCAGTTCTCCGGGACAGGGGGGTAGGGGGAACACTGAAGCTTTCTTT.

This clone has just one count. The genes are TRBV9 and TRBJ2-1; TRBD2 agrees at 10 bases. Germline CDR1 and CDR2: SGDLS and YYNGEE. The CDR3 length is 14 residues. The V segment lost 2 bases and the J segment 5 bases; nucleotides outside the gene matches: 1. CDR3 bases: TGTGCCAGCAGCGTCGGACTAGCGGACAATGAGCAGTTCTTC. Amino acid sequence: CASSVGLADNEQFF.

CDR3 nucleotide sequence: TGCAGCGTTGCGAGGGTGGGATACGAGCAGTACTTC. Translation gives CSVARVGYEQYF. The chain has TRBV29-1 and TRBJ2-7; tentative D call: TRBD2 (5 bases). The V end was cut by 4 bases, the J end by 4 bases, with 11 bases between. The germline V gene encodes CDR1 SQVTM and CDR2 ANQGSEA. The CDR3 is made up of 12 amino acids.

The rearrangement uses TRBV30 and TRBJ1-1; D remains unclear. Germline V CDR1 and CDR2: GTSNPN, SVGIG (reference sequence). Deletions cut 1 base from V and 9 bases from J, with 6 bases between. The CDR3 has 10 residues. The CDR3 DNA follows: TGTGCCTGGAGTGGACACCAAGCTTTCTTT. This sequence encodes CAWSGHQAFF.

This clone was seen a single time. The gene calls are TRBV5-1 and TRBJ2-7; TRBD1 is a possible D gene (5 bases). Germline V gene data show CDR1 as SGHRS and CDR2 as YFSETQ. V was cut by 0 bases and J by 4 bases, with 17 bases left in between. CDR3 size: 16 residues. The CDR3 sequence: CASSLGGSGYDYEQYF. The CDR3 bases are TGCGCCAGCAGCTTGGGGGGCTCAGGGTATGATTACGAGCAGTACTTC.

Only a few counts were recorded for this clone. The chain joins TRBV4-3 to TRBJ1-5; D unresolved. This CDR3 spans 13 amino acids. The germline V gene encodes CDR1 LGHNA and CDR2 YSLEER. V was pared by 5 bases and J by 5 bases, with 10 bases between. The DNA of the CDR3 is TGCGCCAGCAGCTCGGGTTTGCATCAGCCCCAGCATTTT. Protein product: CASSSGLHQPQHF.

The chain couples TRBV5-4 to TRBJ1-6, with TRBD1 identical over 9 bases. V trimming: 2 bases; J trimming: 10 bases; junction bases outside the gene matches: 7. The germline V gene encodes CDR1 SGHNT and CDR2 YYREEE (reference sequence). The CDR3 spans 15 residues. The CDR3 region has the DNA TGTGCCAGCAGCTTCCTCCGGGACAGGGAGTCACCCCTCCACTTT. Translating gives CASSFLRDRESPLHF.

V is TRBV6-1 and J is TRBJ1-2; D not resolved. The CDR3 sequence is 12 residues long. CDR1 and CDR2 (germline): MNHNS, SASEGT. V lost 6 bases and J lost 4, with 9 bases in between. The CDR3 loop is CASRTVVYGYTF. The CDR3 DNA is TGTGCCAGCAGGACTGTAGTCTATGGCTACACCTTC.

This chain links TRBV6-5 with TRBJ2-7; a possible D gene is TRBD1 (8 bases). The germline V and J ends were trimmed by 6 bases and 2 bases, with 14 bases remaining between them. The germline CDR1 and CDR2 sequences are MNHEY and SVGAGI. This CDR3 spans 14 amino acids. In DNA, the CDR3 is TGTGCCAGCAGGCTCACAGGGGGGGCCTACGAGCAGTACTTC. This sequence encodes CASRLTGGAYEQYF.

The CDR3 DNA is TGTGCCAGCAGCTTGGGAGATGGAGCGGGAGAGACCCAGTACTTC. It encodes CASSLGDGAGETQYF. The chain uses TRBV5-6 and TRBJ2-5; D might be TRBD2 (6 bases). CDR3 length equals 15 residues. The ends were cut back, 0 bases at V and 4 bases at J, with 13 bases in the middle. Germline CDR1 is SGHDT and CDR2 is YYEEEE.

This sequence joins TRBV10-3 and TRBJ2-2; 9 nucleotides line up with TRBD1. Germline-derived CDR1 and CDR2 are ENHRY and SYGVKD. The V segment lost 6 bases and the J segment 3 bases; nucleotides outside the gene matches: 5. The CDR3 sequence is 15 residues long. Written as DNA, the CDR3 is TGTGCCATCAGCACCGGGACAGGGTACACCGGGGAGCTGTTTTTT. Amino acids: CAISTGTGYTGELFF.